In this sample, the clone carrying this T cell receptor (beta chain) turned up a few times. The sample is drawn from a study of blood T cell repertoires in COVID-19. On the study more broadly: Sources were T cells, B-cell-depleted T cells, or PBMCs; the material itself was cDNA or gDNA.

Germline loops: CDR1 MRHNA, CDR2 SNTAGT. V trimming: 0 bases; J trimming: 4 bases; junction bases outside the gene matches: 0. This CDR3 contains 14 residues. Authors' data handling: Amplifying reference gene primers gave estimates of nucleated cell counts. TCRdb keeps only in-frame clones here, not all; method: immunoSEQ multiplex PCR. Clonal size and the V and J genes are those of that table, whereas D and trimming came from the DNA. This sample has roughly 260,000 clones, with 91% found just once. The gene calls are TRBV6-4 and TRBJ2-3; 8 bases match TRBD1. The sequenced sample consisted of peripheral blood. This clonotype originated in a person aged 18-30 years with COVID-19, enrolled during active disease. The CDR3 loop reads CASSDSQGADTQYF. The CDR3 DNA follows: TGTGCCAGCAGTGACTCACAGGGGGCAGATACGCAGTATTTT.